These T cell receptor beta chains were read from a single sample in a study of patients and donors after allogeneic stem cell transplantation. Using its own MiXCR run on the RT-PCR reads, TCRdb lists one record per CDR3 protein. The sample consists of about 110,000 distinct CDR3 sequences, less than 45% of them appearing once. What was sequenced was blood, either unsorted or a sorted T cell fraction (not recorded which). The origin of the receptors is a human donor who was either an allogeneic HSCT recipient or a stem cell or donor lymphocyte infusion donor (not recorded which). It is not recorded whose cells these are; they may come from a transplant donor. The CDR3 runs from the conserved cysteine through the conserved F or W. The D gene is left open where the match is weak. Clone size is given for some rows only: seen once, a few or many times, or a class if the clone is expanded.

j_gene,abundance,d_gene,v_gene,CDR3aa,CDR3nt
TRBJ2-6,NA,NA,TRBV28,CASSHTGSGANVLTF,TGTGCCAGCAGTCACACAGGGTCTGGGGCCAACGTCCTGACTTTC
TRBJ1-2,few,NA,TRBV20-1,CSAIRSSYGYTF,TGCAGTGCTATACGCTCTTCCTATGGCTACACCTTC
TRBJ1-2,NA,TRBD1,TRBV20-1,CSARTGQNYGYTF,TGCAGTGCTAGGACGGGACAGAACTATGGCTACACCTTC
TRBJ1-1,few,NA,TRBV20-1,CSASRGTEAFF,TGCAGTGCTTCCAGGGGTACTGAAGCTTTCTTT
TRBJ2-7,NA,TRBD2,TRBV20-1,CSARGGSHEQYF,TGCAGTGCTAGAGGCGGGAGTCACGAGCAGTACTTC
TRBJ2-7,NA,NA,TRBV7-9,CASSQQQYTEEQYF,TGTGCCAGCAGCCAACAACAATACACAGAAGAGCAGTACTTC
TRBJ2-7,NA,NA,TRBV3-1,CASSQVAGANEQYF,TGTGCCAGCAGCCAAGTAGCCGGGGCTAACGAGCAGTACTTC
TRBJ1-5,few,NA,TRBV20-1,CSARDPRSQPQHF,TGCAGTGCTAGAGATCCCAGGAGTCAGCCCCAGCATTTT
TRBJ1-6,NA,NA,TRBV11-2,CASSLGPHNSPLHF,TGTGCCAGCAGCTTAGGTCCGCATAATTCACCCCTCCACTTT
TRBJ1-5,many,NA,TRBV7-9,CASSLGAQPQHF,TGTGCCAGCAGCTTGGGGGCTCAGCCCCAGCATTTT
TRBJ1-1,few,NA,TRBV4-2,CASSQAGSRGTEAFF,TGTGCCAGCAGCCAAGCTGGGAGTAGGGGCACTGAAGCTTTCTTT
TRBJ1-5,NA,TRBD1,TRBV12-3/TRBV12-4,CASSPGTGGSNQPQHF,TGTGCCAGCAGCCCCGGGACAGGTGGAAGCAATCAGCCCCAGCATTTT
TRBJ2-5,NA,TRBD2,TRBV29-1,CSVVLSGRFETQYF,TGCAGCGTTGTCCTTAGCGGGAGGTTTGAGACCCAGTACTTC
TRBJ1-5,NA,NA,TRBV18,CASSPYLSNQPQHF,TGTGCCAGCTCACCATATTTGAGCAATCAGCCCCAGCATTTT
TRBJ2-7,NA,TRBD1,TRBV29-1,CSASDRTSYEQYF,TGCAGCGCCTCGGACAGGACTTCCTACGAGCAGTACTTC
TRBJ1-2,NA,NA,TRBV24-1,CATSATALANYGYTF,TGTGCCACCAGTGCGACAGCGCTAGCTAACTATGGCTACACCTTC
TRBJ2-5,few,NA,TRBV15,CATSRARGPETQYF,TGTGCCACCAGCAGAGCCCGGGGGCCTGAGACCCAGTACTTC
TRBJ2-7,few,NA,TRBV12-3/TRBV12-4,CASSPQEFSYELYF,TGTGCCAGCAGCCCACAGGAGTTCTCCTACGAGCTGTACTTC
TRBJ2-1,few,TRBD2,TRBV20-1,CSAEGGAGGPDEQFF,TGCAGTGCTGAGGGCGGAGCGGGAGGGCCGGATGAGCAGTTCTTC
TRBJ1-2,NA,TRBD1,TRBV5-1,CASSSPGTGARLGYTF,TGCGCCAGCAGCTCGCCCGGGACAGGGGCGCGACTTGGCTACACCTTC
TRBJ1-1,NA,NA,TRBV4-3,CASSQSLPMNTEAFF,TGCGCCAGCAGCCAAAGCCTCCCCATGAACACTGAAGCTTTCTTT
TRBJ1-4,few,NA,TRBV15,CATSRARNGNEKLFF,TGTGCCACCAGCAGAGCCAGGAACGGTAATGAAAAACTGTTTTTT
TRBJ1-2,NA,TRBD1,TRBV27,CASRGGTGGPYGYTF,TGTGCCAGCAGGGGAGGGACAGGGGGACCTTATGGCTACACCTTC
TRBJ2-5,NA,TRBD2,TRBV14,CASSQSGRVAETQYF,TGTGCCAGCAGTCAAAGCGGGAGGGTTGCAGAGACCCAGTACTTC
TRBJ1-2,NA,NA,TRBV12-3/TRBV12-4,CASSYQRATNYGYTF,TGTGCCAGCAGTTACCAACGGGCGACTAACTATGGCTACACCTTC
TRBJ1-3,NA,NA,TRBV20-1,CSASRDTFRNTIYF,TGCAGTGCTTCCCGGGACACCTTTCGAAACACCATATATTTT
TRBJ1-1,few,NA,TRBV12-3/TRBV12-4,CASSLGPVPEAFF,TGTGCCAGCAGTTTAGGACCGGTTCCTGAAGCTTTCTTT
TRBJ1-2,few,NA,TRBV27,CASSVGGHGYTF,TGTGCCAGCAGTGTAGGCGGGCATGGCTACACCTTC
TRBJ1-1,NA,NA,TRBV13,CASSSNPTRGAFF,TGTGCCAGCAGCTCGAACCCGACCCGTGGAGCTTTCTTT
TRBJ2-1,once,NA,TRBV7-9,CASSLTAGVNEQFF,TGTGCCAGCAGCTTAACGGCAGGGGTAAATGAGCAGTTCTTC
TRBJ2-5,NA,NA,TRBV5-1,CASSLAGSRQTQYF,TGCGCCAGCAGCTTGGCAGGGTCCAGACAGACCCAGTACTTC
TRBJ2-2,NA,NA,TRBV18,CASSPGQGYTGELFF,TGTGCCAGCTCACCTGGCCAGGGCTACACCGGGGAGCTGTTTTTT
TRBJ2-1,few,TRBD2,TRBV4-2,CASSQEGTSGYNEQFF,TGTGCCAGCAGCCAAGAAGGGACTAGCGGTTACAATGAGCAGTTCTTC
TRBJ1-1,NA,NA,TRBV3-1,CASSHIRRGSLNTEAFF,TGTGCCAGCAGCCACATACGACGAGGATCCTTGAACACTGAAGCTTTCTTT
TRBJ1-1,NA,NA,TRBV7-2,CASSLLRTEAFF,TGTGCCAGCAGCCTATTGCGCACTGAAGCTTTCTTT
TRBJ2-7,NA,NA,TRBV5-1,CASSSGNQGYEQYF,TGCGCCAGCAGCTCGGGGAACCAGGGATACGAGCAGTACTTC
TRBJ2-1,NA,TRBD1,TRBV20-1,CSARPGGNEQFF,TGCAGTGCTAGACCAGGGGGCAATGAGCAGTTCTTC
TRBJ2-5,NA,NA,TRBV12-3/TRBV12-4,CASSRRTVQETQYF,TGTGCCAGCAGCAGGCGGACAGTTCAAGAGACCCAGTACTTC
TRBJ2-3,NA,NA,TRBV27,CASSLDGLVTDTQYF,TGTGCCAGCAGTTTAGACGGCCTGGTCACAGATACGCAGTATTTT
TRBJ1-2,NA,NA,TRBV6-5,CASSYSTGFGYTF,TGTGCCAGCAGTTACTCAACCGGGTTTGGCTACACCTTC
TRBJ2-1,few,NA,TRBV4-3,CASSLRDNEQFF,TGCGCCAGCAGCCTCCGGGACAATGAGCAGTTCTTC
TRBJ1-5,NA,NA,TRBV28,CASSGGTSNQPQHF,TGTGCCAGCAGCGGGGGCACTAGCAATCAGCCCCAGCATTTT
TRBJ1-1,NA,NA,TRBV5-1,CASSFSRQNTEAFF,TGCGCCAGCAGCTTTTCACGCCAGAACACTGAAGCTTTCTTT
TRBJ1-2,few,NA,TRBV12-3/TRBV12-4,CASSFPGAYGYTF,TGTGCCAGCAGTTTCCCCGGGGCCTATGGCTACACCTTC
TRBJ2-2,few,NA,TRBV11-2,CASSLETRVYDTGELFF,TGTGCCAGCAGCTTAGAAACCAGGGTTTACGACACCGGGGAGCTGTTTTTT
TRBJ2-2,NA,TRBD2,TRBV10-3,CAIRIAGNTGELFF,TGTGCCATCAGAATAGCGGGAAACACCGGGGAGCTGTTTTTT
TRBJ1-1,NA,NA,TRBV20-1,CSARGNRGTEAFF,TGCAGTGCTAGAGGGAACCGGGGGACTGAAGCTTTCTTT